Each of the 2 T cell receptor beta chains below was sequenced from the same sample in a study of persistence of HIV-infected CD4 T cells. Overlapping HIV-1 Gag 15-mer peptides at approximately 0.96 ug per peptide per mL were used. CD40L-negative CD69-negative CD45RO-high memory CD4+ T cells were sorted as populations depleted of antigen-responding cells. The antigens of these receptors remain unknown. This was the immunoSEQ version 4 assay in survey mode. TCRdb keeps only in-frame clones here, not all; method: immunoSEQ multiplex PCR. The repertoire includes more than 30,000 clones, around 86% of them detected once, and 0.9% to 1% sits in the top ten. Sequencing was performed on cultured CD4+ T cells from PBMCs, taken from a patient who received antiretroviral therapy. Source of these receptors: an adult with HIV. The donor label of this sample is uncertain.

Only one count was recorded for this clone. The rearrangement joins TRBV30 to TRBJ2-1, with 7 bases identical to TRBD1. The length of the CDR3 is 16 residues. The V and J ends lost 0 bases and 0 bases, in that order; junction bases with no gene match: 5. Germline CDR1 reads GTSNPN; CDR2 reads SVGIG (reference sequence). The CDR3 spells CAWSVRGLPSYNEQFF. Here the CDR3 DNA reads TGTGCCTGGAGTGTTAGGGGGCTCCCCTCCTACAATGAGCAGTTCTTC.

V usage is TRBV25-1 and J usage is TRBJ2-3, with D possibly TRBD2 on 6 matching bases. CDR3 length: 14 amino acids. Trimming took off 2 bases at V and 4 bases at J, with 10 bases between the two ends. From germline, CDR1 is MGHDK and CDR2 SYGVNS. In DNA form, the CDR3 reads TGTGCCAGCAGTGAAGGTGGAGGGGCAGATACGCAGTATTTT. It codes for CASSEGGGADTQYF.